The 30 T cell receptor beta chains below all came from one sample that was sequenced in a study of blood T cells in healthy people across ages. A second PCR, run for roughly 7 to 11 cycles, used a sample-barcoded 5' primer plus a J-beta primer mix. One entry per CDR3 protein, called by TCRdb with MiXCR from the 5' RACE reads. The table has hundreds of thousands of distinct CDR3 sequences, around two fifths seen once. The sequencing input was blood. These receptors were collected from a man aged 60-69 years in good health.

The CDR3 sequence: CASRPHPGGNTEAFF. CDR3 bases: TGCGCCAGCAGGCCGCATCCAGGTGGGAACACTGAAGCTTTCTTT. The chain is built from TRBV5-1 and TRBJ1-1; D is unresolved. Per the germline V gene, CDR1 is SGHRS and CDR2 is YFSETQ. This CDR3 has 15 amino acids. The V and J ends lost 5 bases and 1 base respectively, with 15 bases between them.

This sequence joins TRBV2 and TRBJ2-3; 14 nucleotides line up with TRBD2. Unmatched junction bases numbered 5, after V lost 10 bases and J lost 5 bases. The CDR3 is made up of 14 amino acids. Germline values: CDR1 SNHLY, CDR2 FYNNEI. The CDR3 loop reads CATSTSGGVDTQYF. The CDR3 DNA reads TGTGCCACCTCGACTAGCGGGGGGGTAGATACGCAGTATTTT.

The chain recombines TRBV20-1 with TRBJ1-2; possibly TRBD1 for D (5 bases). Trimming removed 6 bases at V and 0 bases at J, with 17 bases between. This CDR3 has 15 amino acids. Germline assignment: CDR1 DFQATT and CDR2 SNEGSKA (reference sequence). The CDR3 spells CSAYQPGLTNYGYTF. DNA for the CDR3: TGCAGTGCATACCAACCGGGACTTACTAACTATGGCTACACCTTC.

V is TRBV2 and J is TRBJ2-5; D is perhaps TRBD2 (6 bases). This CDR3 region has 13 residues. Germline V lookup: CDR1 SNHLY, CDR2 FYNNEI. V was trimmed by 6 bases and J by 2 bases, leaving 10 bases between them. Here the CDR3 reads CASRWDSQETQYF. CDR3 nucleotide sequence: TGTGCCAGCAGATGGGACTCACAAGAGACCCAGTACTTC.

The genes are TRBV6-2 or TRBV6-3 and TRBJ2-7; the D gene is possibly TRBD1 (5 bases). With 2 bases removed from V and 10 bases from J, the gap between germline ends came to 12 bases. The CDR3 has 12 amino acids. Germline V gene lookup returns CDR1 MNHEY and CDR2 SVGEGT. The CDR3 loop is CASSYPPRDQYF. The CDR3 DNA reads as TGTGCCAGCAGTTACCCCCCCAGGGATCAGTACTTC.

This clonotype appeared once. V usage is TRBV29-1 and J usage is TRBJ2-5, with TRBD1 identical over 7 bases. This CDR3 has 11 residues. V was clipped by 6 bases and J by 2 bases; unmatched bases: 0. CDR1 is SQVTM, CDR2 ANQGSEA, per germline. CDR3 nucleotide sequence: TGCAGCGTGGGACAGCAAGAGACCCAGTACTTC. Its protein product is CSVGQQETQYF.

The J gene is TRBJ2-1, the V gene TRBV20-1; 11 nucleotides line up with TRBD1. The germline V gene has CDR1 DFQATT and CDR2 SNEGSKA (reference sequence). The CDR3 is 15 residues long. V shed 1 base and J 4 bases; nucleotides not matched to a gene: 3. The CDR3 DNA sequence: TGCAGTGCTAGAGCGGGACAGGGGGTTTACAATGAGCAGTTCTTC. This sequence encodes CSARAGQGVYNEQFF.

In its sample, this clonotype was seen a few times. The chain is built from TRBV12-3 or TRBV12-4 and TRBJ2-3; D gene uncertain. This CDR3 contains 15 residues. The V end was cut by 4 bases, the J end by 1 base, with 12 bases between. CDR3 bases: TGTGCCAGCAGTTGGGCCGGCTCGGGCACAGATACGCAGTATTTT. Residues: CASSWAGSGTDTQYF.

This clonotype is a singleton in its sample. This chain links TRBV7-2 with TRBJ1-4; a possible D gene is TRBD1 (5 bases). The length of the CDR3 is 17 residues. V lost 1 base and J lost 8, with 20 bases in between. CDR1 and CDR2 (germline): SGHTA, FQGNSA. CDR3 DNA sequence: TGTGCCAGCAGCTTAGGTCCCGGATTAATGGGGCGGGAAAAACTGTTTTTT. Its translation is CASSLGPGLMGREKLFF. The variable domain in full, with the rest retrieved from reference TRBV7-2 and TRBJ1-4, is GAGVSQSPSNKVTEKGKDVELRCDPISGHTALYWYRQSLGQGLEFLIYFQGNSAPDKSGLPSDRFSAERTGGSVSTLTIQRTQQEDSAVYLCASSLGPGLMGREKLFFGSGTQLSVL.

V is TRBV9 and J is TRBJ2-5; 8 bases map to TRBD2. Germline V lookup: CDR1 SGDLS, CDR2 YYNGEE. The CDR3 loop spans 16 amino acids. V shed 3 bases and J 2 bases; nucleotides not matched to a gene: 9. The CDR3 DNA follows: TGTGCCAGCAGCGAGTCCCACGGGAGGGGACAAGAGACCCAGTACTTC. This encodes CASSESHGRGQETQYF.

This clonotype has just a few counts. The chain employs TRBV20-1 and TRBJ2-3; tentative D call: TRBD1 (5 bases). This CDR3 has 12 residues. Germline V gene data show CDR1 as DFQATT and CDR2 as SNEGSKA (reference sequence). V was trimmed by 6 bases and J by 1 base, leaving 8 bases between them. The CDR3 loop reads CSAGPRTDTQYF. CDR3 sequence (DNA): TGCAGTGCGGGGCCCCGCACAGATACGCAGTATTTT.

The chain combines TRBV4-2 with TRBJ2-3; 12 nucleotides align to TRBD2. V was clipped by 7 bases and J by 4 bases; unmatched bases: 9. The germline CDR1 and CDR2 sequences are LGHNA and YNFKEQ. The CDR3 is 16 residues long. CDR3 in DNA: TGTGCCAGCAACCCCCTGGCTAGCGGGGGGGCAGATACGCAGTATTTT. It translates to CASNPLASGGADTQYF.

This chain links TRBV27 with TRBJ2-3; no clear D gene. From germline, CDR1 is MNHEY and CDR2 SMNVEV (reference sequence). The CDR3 length is 13 residues. V was cut by 7 bases and J by 4 bases, with 12 bases left in between. DNA of the CDR3: TGTGCCAGCAAGTCCGTAGCCGCAGATACGCAGTATTTT. It translates to CASKSVAADTQYF.

The rearrangement joins TRBV20-1 to TRBJ1-2; D remains unclear. This CDR3 has 14 residues. Per the germline V gene, CDR1 is DFQATT and CDR2 is SNEGSKA (reference sequence). Trimming cost V 6 bases and J 5 bases, with 19 bases left between them. The CDR3 nucleotides read TGCAGTGCCAGACTAGGACTGTCCGGTTATGGCTACACCTTC. Translated: CSARLGLSGYGYTF.

This clonotype was detected once. This chain joins TRBV12-3 or TRBV12-4 and TRBJ1-6; D is perhaps TRBD1 (6 bases). Trimming cost V 5 bases and J 7 bases, with 12 bases left between them. The CDR3 spans 14 residues. DNA for the CDR3: TGTGCCAGCAGTGTGAACAGGGACAATTCACCCCTCCACTTT. It yields the protein CASSVNRDNSPLHF.

This clonotype was seen a handful of times. The CDR3 spells CSAVTYYSPLHF. CDR3 coding DNA: TGCAGTGCCGTCACTTATTATTCACCCCTCCACTTT. The chain has TRBV20-1 and TRBJ1-6; D gene uncertain. Trimming took off 6 bases at V and 8 bases at J, with 11 bases between the two ends. This CDR3 region has 12 residues. Germline V lookup: CDR1 DFQATT, CDR2 SNEGSKA (reference sequence).

The chain carries TRBV7-2 and TRBJ2-5, with D maybe TRBD1 (8 bases). V lost 6 bases and J lost 11, with 25 bases in between. There are 15 residues in the CDR3. Per the germline V gene, CDR1 is SGHTA and CDR2 is FQGNSA. CDR3 nucleotides: TGTGCCAGCAGTTTACAGGGGGGGTGGGCCTACAAGCAGTACTTC. It encodes CASSLQGGWAYKQYF. Variable domain in full (rest from reference TRBV7-2 and TRBJ2-5): GAGVSQSPSNKVTEKGKDVELRCDPISGHTALYWYRQSLGQGLEFLIYFQGNSAPDKSGLPSDRFSAERTGGSVSTLTIQRTQQEDSAVYLCASSLQGGWAYKQYFGPGTRLLVL.

This clonotype turned up a few times. The chain combines TRBV6-2 or TRBV6-3 with TRBJ1-2, with 10 nucleotides matching TRBD1. The CDR3 is 15 amino acids. From germline, CDR1 is MNHEY and CDR2 SVGEGT. The ends lost 2 bases at V and 4 bases at J; junction bases unmatched: 4. The CDR3 protein is CASSYAGQGSYGYTF. The CDR3 nucleotides read TGTGCCAGCAGTTACGCGGGACAGGGGAGCTATGGCTACACCTTC.

V is TRBV6-2 or TRBV6-3 and J is TRBJ2-1; possible D gene TRBD2, 6 bases. Germline lookup yields CDR1 MNHEY and CDR2 SVGEGT. The length of the CDR3 is 19 residues. V lost 0 bases and J lost 1, with 19 bases in between. CDR3 amino acids: CASSYSLIGVRGSYNEQFF. Here the CDR3 DNA reads TGTGCCAGCAGTTACTCCTTAATAGGCGTTCGGGGGTCCTACAATGAGCAGTTCTTC.

The rearrangement links TRBV12-3 or TRBV12-4 to TRBJ1-5, with 8 bases lining up with TRBD1. The CDR3 sequence is 16 residues long. J was trimmed by 6 bases and V by 3 bases; bases with no gene match: 10. The CDR3 loop is CASSFSGGMVSQPQHF. The DNA for the CDR3 is TGTGCCAGCAGTTTTTCAGGGGGCATGGTTAGTCAGCCCCAGCATTTT.

This rearrangement joins TRBV14 to TRBJ2-1; the match to TRBD2 covers 14 bases. This CDR3 contains 20 residues. CDR1 and CDR2 (germline): SGHDN, FVKESK. Trimming took 1 base from V and 9 from J; bases not matched to a gene: 17. In DNA form, the CDR3 reads TGTGCCAGCAGCCAAGTGAGGAGACTAGCGGGGGGGCCGAGACTGAGTGAGCAGTTCTTC. Its translation: CASSQVRRLAGGPRLSEQFF.

This chain connects TRBV25-1 to TRBJ1-6, with D possibly matching TRBD1 (6 bases). CDR1 is MGHDK and CDR2 is SYGVNS in the germline V gene. The CDR3 covers 16 residues. Between the trimmed V and J ends, which lost 6 bases and 0 bases, there was a span of 12 bases. The CDR3 is CASRGGPGSYNSPLHF. DNA of the CDR3: TGTGCCAGCAGGGGGGGGCCAGGCTCCTATAATTCACCCCTCCACTTT.

This clonotype was found once. The J gene is TRBJ2-5, the V gene TRBV2; TRBD2 might be the D (5 bases). CDR1 SNHLY and CDR2 FYNNEI come from the germline V gene. The length of the CDR3 is 13 residues. V lost 4 bases and J 11 bases, leaving 17 bases between the germline ends. The CDR3 bases are TGTGCCAGCAGTGTTGGAGGAATCAATGAGCAGTACTTC. Translation: CASSVGGINEQYF.

The chain has TRBV6-5 and TRBJ2-5; 15 bases align to TRBD2. V lost 4 bases and J lost 2; bases outside the gene matches: 8. Per germline, CDR1 MNHEY and CDR2 SVGAGI. CDR3 length: 18 amino acids. The CDR3 sequence is CASSSFGTSGGTQETQYF. The DNA of the CDR3 is TGTGCCAGCAGTTCGTTCGGGACTAGCGGGGGGACTCAAGAGACCCAGTACTTC.

The V gene is TRBV7-9, the J gene TRBJ2-5; 7 bases are shared with TRBD2. CDR1 SEHNR and CDR2 FQNEAQ come from the germline V gene (reference sequence). This CDR3 contains 16 residues. With 4 bases clipped from V and 0 bases from J, the junction kept 8 bases outside the gene matches. CDR3 residues: CASSWSGRANQETQYF. The CDR3 bases are TGTGCCAGCAGCTGGAGTGGGAGGGCGAACCAAGAGACCCAGTACTTC.

Only a few counts were recorded for this clonotype. The rearrangement uses TRBV5-1 and TRBJ1-2, with 9 bases lining up with TRBD1. CDR1 is SGHRS and CDR2 is YFSETQ in the germline V gene. There are 14 residues in the CDR3. V lost 2 bases to trimming and J lost 6 bases; unmatched junction nucleotides: 5. DNA for the CDR3: TGCGCCAGCAGCTTTGGACAGGGGACTGATGGCTACACCTTC. Translating it yields CASSFGQGTDGYTF.

This clonotype has only a few counts. This chain connects TRBV6-2 or TRBV6-3 to TRBJ2-1; no clear D. Germline values: CDR1 MNHEY, CDR2 SVGEGT. V was cut by 2 bases and J by 0 bases, with 8 bases left in between. The CDR3 runs to 15 residues. The CDR3 region is CASSYDHFSYNEQFF. The CDR3 DNA follows: TGTGCCAGCAGTTACGACCACTTCTCCTACAATGAGCAGTTCTTC.

This clonotype was detected many times. The chain couples TRBV11-2 to TRBJ2-4, with D possibly being TRBD1 (6 bases). The CDR3 extends over 19 amino acids. The germline CDR1 and CDR2 sequences are SGHAT and FQNNGV. V was trimmed by 0 bases and J by 0 bases, leaving 18 bases between them. CDR3 sequence (DNA): TGTGCCAGCAGCTTAGAAGCGGACAGCCCCGCCCTAGCCAAAAACATTCAGTACTTC. Its translation: CASSLEADSPALAKNIQYF.

This clonotype was seen just once. The gene calls are TRBV6-5 and TRBJ2-7; D not certain. V was pared by 6 bases and J by 0 bases, with 15 bases between. Looked up from germline, CDR1 is MNHEY and CDR2 is SVGAGI. This CDR3 comprises 15 residues. The CDR3 region is CASSRSSAGSYEQYF. The CDR3 nucleotides read TGTGCCAGCAGCCGAAGTTCTGCAGGCTCCTACGAGCAGTACTTC.

The rearrangement uses TRBV7-9 and TRBJ2-5; 11 nucleotides align to TRBD2. The junction had 4 bases not matched to a gene; V was cut back by 8 bases and J by 2 bases. The CDR3 has 14 amino acids. The V gene's germline CDR1 is SEHNR and CDR2 FQNEAQ (reference sequence). CDR3 protein: CASSTSGEQETQYF. The CDR3 coding sequence is TGTGCCAGCTCGACTAGCGGGGAGCAAGAGACCCAGTACTTC.